The clone carrying this T cell receptor (beta chain) has a handful of counts. Its antigen remains unidentified. This beta chain came through as a stray read in a library set up for alpha chains, and its size says little. V shed 5 bases and J 6 bases; nucleotides not matched to a gene: 4. The CDR3 consists of 14 residues. Germline CDR1 is LNHDA and CDR2 is SQIVND (reference sequence). Time point meaning: sample taken at primary tumor resection. The authors sequenced whole RNA from tumor, nontumor lung or frozen PBMC without sorting. The 65 or so donors had untreated early-stage non-small cell lung cancer. TCRdb ran MiXCR on the 5' RACE reads and lists one entry per CDR3 protein. Seen here are 4,100 or so distinct CDR3 sequences, roughly 35% observed once, and the top ten hold about 34%. This sample is drawn from a study of spatial heterogeneity in lung cancer. Background on the study: Alpha-chain sequences were consistently detected less often than beta-chain sequences. The library had UMIs, and each TCR and UMI pair averaged more than ten raw reads. Findings of the study overall: Blood contained ubiquitous expanded tumor TCRs more at resection than at follow-up.

The source was PBMCs, collected at surgery. This clonotype was obtained from a male donor with early-stage non-small cell lung cancer. The chain has TRBV19 and TRBJ2-1; 10 nucleotides agree with TRBD2. CDR3 residues: CASSSGLAFNEQFF. The CDR3 DNA reads TGTGCCAGTAGTTCGGGACTAGCGTTCAATGAGCAGTTCTTC.